Listed below are T cell receptor beta chains from one sample, sequenced in a study of blood T cell repertoires in COVID-19. The data were produced by immunoSEQ multiplex PCR, yet TCRdb's version contains in-frame clones alone and is incomplete. The sample shows approximately 27,000 clones, 88% of them seen only once. The sequenced material came from peripheral blood. All receptors come from a man aged 70-80 years with acute or convalescent COVID-19. Both conserved end residues are part of each CDR3. A D gene is named only where the DNA matches it firmly. Not all rows give a size; the values are once, few, many and, for expanded clones, a class.

clone_size,j_call,v_call,d_call,cdr3_aa,cdr3_nt
NA,TRBJ2-7,TRBV5-1,NA,CASSLTGREQYF,TGCGCCAGCAGCTTGACAGGGCGCGAGCAGTACTTC
NA,TRBJ1-4,TRBV5-6,TRBD1,CASSTWGQPNEKLFF,TGTGCCAGCAGCACCTGGGGACAGCCTAATGAAAAACTGTTTTTT
NA,TRBJ1-2,TRBV12-3/TRBV12-4,NA,CASSVGRHYGYTF,TGTGCCAGCAGTGTAGGGAGGCACTATGGCTACACCTTC
NA,TRBJ1-3,TRBV7-8,NA,CASTLSRGSKNLYF,TGTGCCAGCACCCTATCTCGAGGCAGTAAAAATTTATATTTT
few,TRBJ1-1,TRBV11-2,NA,CASSLEFGRANTEAFF,TGTGCCAGCAGCTTAGAATTTGGCAGGGCGAACACTGAAGCTTTCTTT
NA,TRBJ2-3,TRBV20-1,TRBD1,CSASGQGGTDTQYF,TGCAGTGCTAGTGGACAGGGGGGCACAGATACGCAGTATTTT
NA,TRBJ2-1,TRBV28,TRBD2,CASSLRSGGSYNEQFF,TGTGCCAGCAGTTTACGGAGCGGGGGTTCCTACAATGAGCAGTTCTTC
NA,TRBJ1-2,TRBV19,NA,CASSLGGPPYGYTF,TGTGCCAGTAGCCTCGGCGGCCCTCCGTACGGCTACACCTTC
NA,TRBJ1-1,TRBV5-1,NA,CASSSQGGNTEAFF,TGCGCCAGCAGCTCCCAGGGAGGTAACACTGAAGCTTTCTTT
NA,TRBJ1-2,TRBV19,TRBD1,CASTTGGGYNYGYTF,TGTGCCAGTACGACAGGGGGCGGTTATAACTATGGCTACACCTTC
NA,TRBJ2-7,TRBV5-1,NA,CASSLAGNEQYF,TGCGCCAGCAGCTTGGCCGGGAACGAGCAGTACTTC
NA,TRBJ1-2,TRBV5-6,NA,CASSFAQNYGYTF,TGTGCCAGCAGCTTCGCCCAGAACTATGGCTACACCTTC
NA,TRBJ1-5,TRBV7-9,NA,CASSLASGVGPQHF,TGTGCCAGCAGCTTAGCGTCAGGGGTGGGGCCCCAGCATTTT
NA,TRBJ2-7,TRBV5-1,TRBD1,CASSSQGINEQYF,TGCGCCAGCAGCTCACAGGGGATTAACGAGCAGTACTTC
NA,TRBJ2-1,TRBV6-5,NA,CASSYSRYEEQFF,TGTGCCAGCAGCTATTCCCGTTATGAGGAGCAGTTCTTC
NA,TRBJ1-1,TRBV27,TRBD1,CASSLAGQVNTEAFF,TGTGCCAGCAGTTTAGCGGGACAGGTGAACACTGAAGCTTTCTTT
NA,TRBJ2-7,TRBV5-1,TRBD2,CASSLGGGDQYEQYF,TGCGCCAGCAGCTTGGGTGGGGGGGACCAATACGAGCAGTACTTC
NA,TRBJ1-1,TRBV19,TRBD1,CASSTSGTGATEAFF,TGTGCCAGTAGTACCTCCGGGACAGGGGCCACTGAAGCTTTCTTT
NA,TRBJ2-7,TRBV5-4,TRBD1,CASSIGQVANFNF,TGTGCCAGCAGCATCGGACAGGTCGCAAACTTTAACTTC
few,TRBJ2-7,TRBV20-1,TRBD1,CSASPRGDRVYEQYF,TGCAGTGCTAGTCCAAGAGGGGACAGGGTGTACGAGCAGTACTTC
NA,TRBJ2-3,TRBV5-1,TRBD2,CASSFGEGDTQYF,TGCGCCAGCAGCTTCGGGGAGGGGGATACGCAGTATTTT
NA,TRBJ2-2,TRBV5-6,NA,CASSLLSGELFF,TGTGCCAGCAGCCTCCTGAGCGGGGAGCTGTTTTTT
NA,TRBJ1-1,TRBV6-5,NA,CASSLRQGTEAFF,TGTGCCAGCAGCCTCCGGCAGGGCACTGAAGCTTTCTTT
NA,TRBJ2-2,TRBV6-6,TRBD1,CASSSPRQGPSGELFF,TGTGCCAGCAGTTCCCCTCGACAGGGCCCCAGCGGGGAGCTGTTTTTT
NA,TRBJ2-3,TRBV7-2,NA,CASSLSRPVGPDTQYF,TGTGCCAGCAGCCTATCCCGCCCGGTGGGCCCAGATACGCAGTATTTT
NA,TRBJ2-5,TRBV7-9,TRBD2,CASSSTSGSRETQYF,TGTGCCAGCAGCTCTACTAGCGGGAGTCGAGAGACCCAGTACTTC
NA,TRBJ2-6,TRBV28,TRBD1,CASTTGGSGANVLTF,TGTGCCAGCACGACAGGGGGCTCTGGGGCCAACGTCCTGACTTTC
NA,TRBJ1-1,TRBV5-8,TRBD1,CASSLHPGTGGIRAFF,TGTGCCAGCAGCTTACACCCCGGGACAGGGGGCATTAGGGCTTTCTTT
NA,TRBJ1-5,TRBV4-3,NA,CASSQKQGNQPQHF,TGCGCCAGCAGCCAAAAACAGGGAAATCAGCCCCAGCATTTT
NA,TRBJ2-5,TRBV7-8,TRBD1,CASSLRTGRETQYF,TGTGCCAGCAGCTTAAGGACAGGGAGAGAGACCCAGTACTTC
NA,TRBJ2-3,TRBV29-1,NA,CSVRRERSDSTDTQYF,TGCAGCGTTCGACGAGAGCGGTCGGACTCCACAGATACGCAGTATTTT
few,TRBJ1-6,TRBV27,NA,CASRPGLESPLHF,TGTGCCAGCAGACCTGGACTGGAGTCACCCCTCCACTTT
NA,TRBJ2-7,TRBV5-1,NA,CASSLGVDYEQYF,TGCGCCAGCAGCTTGGGAGTCGACTACGAGCAGTACTTC
NA,TRBJ2-3,TRBV24-1,TRBD1,CATSDPTTGKGTDTQYF,TGTGCCACCAGTGATCCCACGACAGGGAAGGGCACAGATACGCAGTATTTT
NA,TRBJ2-7,TRBV19,NA,CASSPRDITYEQYF,TGTGCCAGTAGTCCACGGGACATCACCTACGAGCAGTACTTC
few,TRBJ1-1,TRBV19,TRBD1,CASRTLDRATEAFF,TGTGCCAGTAGAACTCTAGACAGGGCTACTGAAGCTTTCTTT
NA,TRBJ2-7,TRBV7-9,TRBD1,CASSPGTGGSEQYF,TGTGCCAGCAGCCCCGGGACAGGGGGCTCCGAGCAGTACTTC
NA,TRBJ2-7,TRBV6-1,NA,CASSRTFPGLQYF,TGTGCCAGCAGTCGTACTTTTCCGGGACTCCAGTACTTC
NA,TRBJ2-7,TRBV5-1,TRBD2,CASSLPTSGGLSYEQYF,TGCGCCAGCAGCTTGCCGACTAGCGGGGGCCTCTCCTACGAGCAGTACTTC